The T cell receptor beta chain under discussion was sequenced for a study of blood T cell repertoires in COVID-19. Whole-study context: The analysed material was cDNA or gDNA that came from T cells, B-cell-depleted T cells, or PBMCs.

Assay used: immunoSEQ multiplex PCR; TCRdb lists only in-frame clones, some missing. The table records hundreds of thousands of clones, approximately 88% of them present only once. The germline V and J ends were trimmed by 8 bases and 4 bases, with 12 bases remaining between them. CDR3 length equals 12 residues. Germline V gives CDR1 SEHNR, CDR2 FQNEAQ (reference sequence). Living in 20 to 30 US areas, the participants were between roughly 18 and 89 years of age. Cohorts were assigned according to the clinical history that participants reported. Sequencing was done on a sample of PBMCs or T cells enriched from blood (not recorded which). This sequence originates from a woman younger than 35 who had recovered from COVID-19. This chain joins TRBV7-9 and TRBJ2-7; D is possibly TRBD1 (6 bases). Written as DNA, the CDR3 is TGTGCCAGCCAGGACAGAACATACGAGCAGTACTTC. It yields the protein CASQDRTYEQYF.